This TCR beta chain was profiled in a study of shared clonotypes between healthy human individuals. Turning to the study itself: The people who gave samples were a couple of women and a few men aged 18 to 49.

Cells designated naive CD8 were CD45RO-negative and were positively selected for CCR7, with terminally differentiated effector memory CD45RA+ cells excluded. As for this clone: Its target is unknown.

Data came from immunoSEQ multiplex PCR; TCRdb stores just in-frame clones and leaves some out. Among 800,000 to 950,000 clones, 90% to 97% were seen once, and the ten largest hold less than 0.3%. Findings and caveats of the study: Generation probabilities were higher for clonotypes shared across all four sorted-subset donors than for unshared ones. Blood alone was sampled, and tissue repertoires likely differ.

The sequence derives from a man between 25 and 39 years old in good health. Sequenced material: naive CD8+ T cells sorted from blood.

The CDR3 loop is CASSWQYGQYEQYF. CDR3 nucleotides: TGTGCCAGCAGCTGGCAGTATGGGCAGTACGAGCAGTACTTC. This chain uses TRBV5-6 with TRBJ2-7; D unclear. This CDR3 has 14 residues. From germline, CDR1 is SGHDT and CDR2 YYEEEE. V lost 3 bases, J lost 4 bases, and 14 bases lay in between.